The next 5 T cell receptor beta chains were all read from a single sample in a study of shared clonotypes between healthy human individuals. TCRdb's copy holds only in-frame clones and misses some; the assay was immunoSEQ multiplex PCR. The sample has roughly 1 million clones; roughly 70% are singletons. Material: memory CD4+ T cells sorted from blood. Specified subset: CD45RA-negative fraction. The receptors stem from a man aged 18 to 29 in good health.

About this clone: A much larger clonotype is one base distant, so this may be a read error. The rearrangement uses TRBV30 and TRBJ1-3; D remains unclear. The germline CDR1 and CDR2 sequences are GTSNPN and SVGIG (reference sequence). The CDR3 is made up of 11 amino acids. The CDR3 here is CAWSGGNAIYF. As DNA, the CDR3 is TGTGCCTGGAGTGGGGGAAACGCCATATATTTT.

This clone was recorded a few times. J is TRBJ2-3 and V is TRBV4-3, with 8 bases lining up with TRBD2. Per germline, CDR1 LGHNA and CDR2 YSLEER. This CDR3 is 15 amino acids long. The V gene end was trimmed by 4 bases and the J gene end by 2 bases; junction bases not matched to a gene: 5. This CDR3 reads CASSPLAGNTDTQYF. The CDR3 DNA reads as TGCGCCAGCAGCCCATTAGCGGGGAACACAGATACGCAGTATTTT.

The rearrangement links TRBV5-1 to TRBJ1-2; D is perhaps TRBD1 (6 bases). This CDR3 comprises 14 residues. V lost 0 bases to trimming and J lost 2 bases, with 8 bases between them. CDR1 SGHRS and CDR2 YFSETQ come from the germline V gene. The CDR3 DNA sequence: TGCGCCAGCAGCTTGGATACAGGGAACTATGGCTACACCTTC. Translated: CASSLDTGNYGYTF. Variable domain in full (rest from reference TRBV5-1 and TRBJ1-2): KAGVTQTPRYLIKTRGQQVTLSCSPISGHRSVSWYQQTPGQGLQFLFEYFSETQRNKGNFPGRFSGRQFSNSRSEMNVSTLELGDSALYLCASSLDTGNYGYTFGSGTRLTVV.

The V and J genes are TRBV10-3 and TRBJ2-7, with 9 bases fitting TRBD1. From germline, CDR1 is ENHRY and CDR2 SYGVKD. The trim removed 8 bases at V and 3 bases at J, leaving 2 bases unmatched. The CDR3 extends over 12 amino acids. CDR3 region: CAIRTGDYEQYF. CDR3 bases: TGTGCCATCCGGACAGGGGACTACGAGCAGTACTTC.

This clone has just one count. The J gene is TRBJ2-5, the V gene TRBV11-2; possibly TRBD1 or TRBD2 for D (5 bases each). V was pared by 7 bases and J by 1 base, with 19 bases between. From germline, CDR1 is SGHAT and CDR2 FQNNGV. The CDR3 totals 16 residues. CDR3 sequence (DNA): TGTGCCAGCACCCCAAACCCGGTGGGGGTCCAAGAGACCCAGTACTTC. Protein product: CASTPNPVGVQETQYF.